The clone carrying this T cell receptor (beta chain) has only one observation. This sample is drawn from a study of blood T cell repertoires in COVID-19. Some clones are missing from TCRdb's copy, which holds only in-frame ones; the method was immunoSEQ multiplex PCR. The repertoire holds under 250,000 clones, with roughly 89% as singletons. The sequenced material came from PBMCs or T cells enriched from blood (not recorded which). The receptor was isolated from a woman in her thirties with acute COVID-19.

DNA for the CDR3: TGTGCCACCTCACGGGACTCCGGAGGAGATACGCAGTATTTT. Encoded protein: CATSRDSGGDTQYF. V gene TRBV19 combines with J gene TRBJ2-3, with D possibly being TRBD2 (6 bases). The V end was cut by 10 bases, the J end by 5 bases, with 19 bases between. In germline, CDR1 is LNHDA, CDR2 SQIVND (reference sequence). CDR3 length equals 14 residues.